Sequencing of this T cell receptor beta chain was carried out in a study of blood T cell repertoires in COVID-19. Study information: Both acute and convalescent COVID-19 samples were obtained from the United States, Italy and Spain. In each case, the material was cDNA or gDNA derived from T cells, B-cell-depleted T cells, or PBMCs.

The length of the CDR3 is 15 residues. Between the trimmed V and J ends, which lost 3 bases and 3 bases, there was a span of 14 bases. The germline CDR1 and CDR2 sequences are DFQATT and SNEGSKA (reference sequence). In the authors' methods: Estimation of nucleated cell counts relied on the amplification of reference gene primers. The method was immunoSEQ multiplex PCR; TCRdb's version includes in-frame clones alone and lacks a portion of them. That table is the source of V, J and clone size, and D and trimming were worked out from the DNA. The sample shows around 98,000 clones, around nine tenths of them seen only once.

This clonotype was obtained from a man aged 65 to 79 with acute or convalescent COVID-19. Sequences were obtained from peripheral blood. V usage is TRBV20-1 and J usage is TRBJ2-2, with D tentatively TRBD1 (6 bases). The CDR3 nucleotides read TGCAGTGCTAGTCCCACAGGGCCCGACACCGGGGAGCTGTTTTTT. Translated, it gives CSASPTGPDTGELFF.